A single sample gave rise to the 10 T cell receptor beta chains below, sequenced in a study of shared clonotypes between healthy human individuals (dated by TCRdb to the early 2020s). CD8 naive samples were obtained by positive selection for CCR7 among CD45RO-negative cells, yielding a CD45RA+CCR7+ population from which TemRA cells were excluded. The protocol used for the library was the immunoSEQ multiplex PCR assay. Imported from immuneACCESS, the table was reduced by TCRdb to in-frame sequences with V and J called. These copies leave out some clones; in studies compared against another copy, an unresolved V gene accounts for under half, and the cause of the remainder is not known. The sample data list over 800,000 clones, and 90% to 95% of these were observed just once. The biggest ten clones account for about 24% of the sample. Sequenced: naive CD8+ T cells sorted from blood. According to the study, the label for this sample's cell subset or site signals: CD45RA+CCR7+. The origin of the receptors is a man aged 25 to 40 in good health.

For this clone: This sample also contains other DNA sequences that code for the same CDR3. The V and J genes are TRBV9 and TRBJ2-7; D gene uncertain. Germline V gene sequence: CDR1 SGDLS, CDR2 YYNGEE. The CDR3 totals 13 residues. V was trimmed by 0 bases and J by 3 bases, leaving 7 bases between them. The CDR3 region is CASSVGRDYEQYF. For the CDR3, the DNA is TGTGCCAGCAGCGTAGGCCGAGACTACGAGCAGTACTTC.

The chain carries TRBV30 and TRBJ1-2; 7 positions match TRBD1. The CDR3 totals 13 residues. The V and J ends lost 6 bases and 2 bases, in that order; junction bases with no gene match: 6. The germline V gene has CDR1 GTSNPN and CDR2 SVGIG (reference sequence). The CDR3 DNA is TGTGCCTGTAACTCGGGACAGAACTATGGCTACACCTTC. This gives the protein CACNSGQNYGYTF.

As DNA, the CDR3 is TGTGCCACCAGCAACCGAGGGGGCGGTAACACCGGGGAGCTGTTTTTT. This codes for CATSNRGGGNTGELFF. The V and J genes are TRBV15 and TRBJ2-2; 7 bases line up with TRBD1. CDR3 length equals 16 residues. Germline V gene sequence: CDR1 LNHNV, CDR2 YYDKDF (reference sequence). V trimming: 4 bases; J trimming: 2 bases; junction bases outside the gene matches: 7.

This chain joins TRBV27 and TRBJ1-1; tentative D call: TRBD1 (6 bases). V was pared by 7 bases and J by 4 bases, with 13 bases between. The CDR3 contains 13 residues. Per the germline V gene, CDR1 is MNHEY and CDR2 is SMNVEV (reference sequence). In nucleotides, the CDR3 is TGTGCCAGCAAGCTTGGGGGCTCCACTGAAGCTTTCTTT. Protein sequence: CASKLGGSTEAFF.

The rearrangement joins TRBV2 to TRBJ2-7; possible D gene TRBD2, 7 bases. V was trimmed by 8 bases and J by 4 bases, leaving 21 bases between them. Per the germline V gene, CDR1 is SNHLY and CDR2 is FYNNEI. The CDR3 consists of 15 residues. CDR3 sequence (DNA): TGTGCCAGCTTGGGGGGGGGCGAAGGCGGGTACGAGCAGTACTTC. This translates into CASLGGGEGGYEQYF.

The V call is TRBV7-9, the J call TRBJ2-2; 12 bases map to TRBD2. This CDR3 region has 16 residues. Germline V gene data show CDR1 as SEHNR and CDR2 as FQNEAQ (reference sequence). V shed 4 bases and J 0 bases; nucleotides not matched to a gene: 0. CDR3 region: CASSSSGRANTGELFF. DNA of the CDR3: TGTGCCAGCAGCTCTAGCGGGAGGGCGAACACCGGGGAGCTGTTTTTT.

With respect to this clone: This may come from a read error, since a much larger clone is one base off. The gene calls are TRBV5-4 and TRBJ2-7; a possible D gene is TRBD1 (6 bases). The CDR3 has 14 amino acids. V was clipped by 2 bases and J by 3 bases, with 12 bases between them. The V gene's germline CDR1 is SGHNT and CDR2 YYREEE (reference sequence). The CDR3 loop is CASSFWNRDYEQYF. The DNA for the CDR3 is TGTGCCAGCAGCTTCTGGAACAGGGACTACGAGCAGTACTTC.

This rearrangement joins TRBV7-9 to TRBJ2-1; either TRBD1 or TRBD2 may supply D (5 bases each). The CDR3 is 16 residues long. The V gene's germline CDR1 is SEHNR and CDR2 FQNEAQ (reference sequence). V dropped 4 bases and J dropped 6 bases, with 19 bases sitting between them. For the CDR3, the DNA is TGTGCCAGCAGCTCATTCCAGGGAGTTAGTTTCAATGAGCAGTTCTTC. This encodes CASSSFQGVSFNEQFF.

This clone was seen a single time. The rearrangement uses TRBV27 and TRBJ2-7; TRBD2 agrees at 8 bases. Germline CDR1 MNHEY, CDR2 SMNVEV (reference sequence). This CDR3 has 19 amino acids. J gave up 1 base and V 8 bases, and 22 bases lay outside the gene matches. CDR3 DNA sequence: TGTGCCAGCGGACGCCTGAGCGCCTTGGGACTAGTAGGTTCCTACGAGCAGTACTTC. Translation gives CASGRLSALGLVGSYEQYF.

V usage is TRBV5-6 and J usage is TRBJ1-2; D is unresolved. CDR1 and CDR2 (germline): SGHDT, YYEEEE. The V end lost 0 bases, the J end lost 4 bases, and 7 bases lay between the germline ends. CDR3 length: 13 amino acids. The CDR3: CASSLVGTYGYTF. CDR3 nucleotides: TGTGCCAGCAGCTTGGTGGGTACCTATGGCTACACCTTC.